These T cell receptor beta chains were read from a single sample in a study of CD4+ T cells in melanoma. Using immunoSEQ multiplex PCR, the repertoire was profiled, and TCRdb retains in-frame clones only, with some absent. This table has around 100,000 clones, roughly 90% appearing once. Material: peripheral blood. The receptors were gathered from a human donor with melanoma. CDR3s include the opening cysteine and the closing phenylalanine or tryptophan.

>TRBJ2-7|TRBV27
CASSSRDYEQYF
>TRBJ2-6|TRBV2
CASVRITSGANVLTF
>TRBJ1-4|TRBV5-6
CASSLVGFDEKLFF
>TRBJ2-5|TRBV15
CATSTPTSGFQETQYF
>TRBJ2-7|TRBV5-5
CASSLSGGGYEQYF
>TRBJ2-2|TRBV7-2
CASSSYGTTGELFF
>TRBJ2-7|TRBV13
CASSLKETGFGYEQYF
>TRBJ2-3|TRBV7-2
CASSQGLADSTDTQYF
>TRBJ2-7|TRBV11-3
CASSPGGAGEHEQYF
>TRBJ2-7|TRBV7-6
CASSHRQGGTYEQYF
>TRBJ2-7|TRBV4-1
CASSQLRSGVEQYF
>TRBJ1-4|TRBV7-9
CASSLALGSANEKLFF
>TRBJ1-5|TRBV6-5
CASSRTGEARQPQHF
>TRBJ2-1|TRBV11-1
CASSYRDTADNEQFF